This TCR beta chain was sequenced for a study of cytomegalovirus exposure and HLA in healthy donors. Turning to the study itself: An earlier analysis found some 100 million unique TCR beta sequences from approximately 170 million T cells.

Study results and limitations: A later analysis found common viral pathogens apparently linked to several of the most significant clusters. The classifier was said to identify cytomegalovirus status with high specificity and sensitivity.

With 1 base removed from V and 3 bases from J, the gap between germline ends came to 13 bases. Germline V lookup: CDR1 SGHTA, CDR2 FQGNSA. This CDR3 is 15 amino acids long. As for this clone: Its cognate antigen is unknown.

PCR amplification relied on 60 Vbeta primers (plus 13 Jbeta primers). The data were produced by immunoSEQ multiplex PCR, yet TCRdb's version contains in-frame clones alone and is incomplete. In the table there are 150,000 or so clones, about three quarters of which are singletons. The material sequenced was PBMCs. The J gene is TRBJ2-7, the V gene TRBV7-2; D perhaps matches TRBD2 (5 bases). The source is a woman in her twenties or thirties in good health and CMV-seronegative. CDR3 residues: CASSLDPSRSYEQYF. The CDR3 DNA reads as TGTGCCAGCAGCTTAGATCCTAGCAGGAGCTACGAGCAGTACTTC.